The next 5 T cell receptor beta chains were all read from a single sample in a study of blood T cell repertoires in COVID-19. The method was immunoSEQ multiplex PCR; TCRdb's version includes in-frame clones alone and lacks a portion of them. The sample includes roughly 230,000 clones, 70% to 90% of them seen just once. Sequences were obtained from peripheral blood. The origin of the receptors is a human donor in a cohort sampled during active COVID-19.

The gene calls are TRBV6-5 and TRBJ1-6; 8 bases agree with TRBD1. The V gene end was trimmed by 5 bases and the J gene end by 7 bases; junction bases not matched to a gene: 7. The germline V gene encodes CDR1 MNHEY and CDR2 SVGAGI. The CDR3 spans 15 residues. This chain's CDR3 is CASSIGQGVNSPLHF. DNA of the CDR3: TGTGCCAGCAGTATCGGACAGGGTGTGAATTCACCCCTCCACTTT.

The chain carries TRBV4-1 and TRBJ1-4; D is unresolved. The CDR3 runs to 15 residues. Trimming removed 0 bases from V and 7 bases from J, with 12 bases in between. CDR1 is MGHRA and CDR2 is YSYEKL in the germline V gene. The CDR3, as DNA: TGCGCCAGCAGCCAAGATTTACGGGGTTTTGAAAAACTGTTTTTT. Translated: CASSQDLRGFEKLFF.

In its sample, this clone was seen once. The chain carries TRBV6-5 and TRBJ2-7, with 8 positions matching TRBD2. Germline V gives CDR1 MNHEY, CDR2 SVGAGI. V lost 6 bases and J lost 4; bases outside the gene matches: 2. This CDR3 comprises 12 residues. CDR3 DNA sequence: TGTGCCAGCAGCCCGGGGGGGTACGAGCAGTACTTC. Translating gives CASSPGGYEQYF.

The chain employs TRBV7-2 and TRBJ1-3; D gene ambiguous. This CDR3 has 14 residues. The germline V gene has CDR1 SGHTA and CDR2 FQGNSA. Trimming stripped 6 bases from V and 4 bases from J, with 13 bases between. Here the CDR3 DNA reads TGTGCCAGCAGGAGCTGGGCATCAGGAAACACCATATATTTT. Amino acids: CASRSWASGNTIYF.

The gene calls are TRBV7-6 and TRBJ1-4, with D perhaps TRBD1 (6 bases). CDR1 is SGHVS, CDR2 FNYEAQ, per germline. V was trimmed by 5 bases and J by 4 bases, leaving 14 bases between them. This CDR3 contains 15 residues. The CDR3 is CASSPTGQFNEKLFF. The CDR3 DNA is TGTGCCAGCAGCCCCACCGGACAGTTTAATGAAAAACTGTTTTTT.